The rows below give T cell receptor beta chains drawn from one sample of a study of T-cell reconstitution after alpha-beta-depleted transplantation in children. TCRdb re-derived calls from the PCR reads in MiXCR, one entry per CDR3 protein. The sample lists hundreds of thousands of distinct CDR3 sequences, around 13% occurring once. The input for sequencing was PBMCs, taken before TCRalphabeta/CD19-depleted stem cell transplant. These receptors were taken from a girl under 10 years old with congenital amegakaryocytic thrombocytopenia, due to receive a stem cell transplant. The CDR3 runs from the conserved cysteine through the conserved F or W. A D gene is named only where the DNA matches it firmly. Some rows mark clone size as missing; the rest say once, few, many or name a class of expanded clone.

many	14	TRBJ2-1	.	TRBV5-1	CASSLAVAANEQFF	TGCGCCAGCAGCTTGGCCGTAGCGGCCAATGAGCAGTTCTTC
many	16	TRBJ2-1	TRBD2	TRBV20-1	CSADVLGLAGLNEQFF	TGCAGTGCCGACGTCCTAGGACTAGCGGGACTCAATGAGCAGTTCTTC
.	14	TRBJ1-5	.	TRBV4-1	CASSPTESNQPQHF	TGCGCCAGCAGCCCTACGGAGAGCAATCAGCCCCAGCATTTT
.	15	TRBJ2-7	.	TRBV12-3/TRBV12-4	CASSNGRQGGYEQYF	TGTGCCAGCAGTAATGGACGACAGGGAGGTTACGAGCAGTACTTC
once	14	TRBJ2-5	.	TRBV5-1	CASSLECSQETQYF	TGCGCCAGCAGCTTGGAGTGCAGCCAAGAGACCCAGTACTTC
few	14	TRBJ2-2	TRBD1	TRBV20-1	CSAVGTGNTGELFF	TGCAGTGCTGTCGGGACAGGGAACACCGGGGAGCTGTTTTTT
few	14	TRBJ1-2	TRBD1	TRBV7-9	CASSRGQGLDGYTF	TGTGCCAGCAGCAGAGGACAGGGGTTAGATGGCTACACCTTC
many	16	TRBJ2-1	TRBD2	TRBV7-8	CASSPARLAGYNEQFF	TGTGCCAGCAGCCCCGCCAGACTAGCGGGATACAATGAGCAGTTCTTC
.	13	TRBJ2-5	.	TRBV7-6	CASRFDPRETQYF	TGTGCCAGCAGATTCGACCCAAGGGAGACCCAGTACTTC
.	16	TRBJ1-1	.	TRBV30	CAWTLTGWGMNTEAFF	TGTGCCTGGACCCTGACAGGTTGGGGGATGAACACTGAAGCTTTCTTT
.	14	TRBJ2-5	.	TRBV5-4	CASRGPTQQETQYF	TGTGCCAGCAGGGGCCCCACTCAGCAAGAGACCCAGTACTTC
few	15	TRBJ2-3	TRBD2	TRBV7-2	CASSPLAGGLDTQYF	TGTGCCAGCAGCCCGCTAGCGGGAGGACTTGATACGCAGTATTTT
few	14	TRBJ2-1	TRBD2	TRBV20-1	CSARRVREGNEQFF	TGCAGTGCTAGACGTGTGCGGGAGGGCAATGAGCAGTTCTTC
many	15	TRBJ1-2	TRBD1	TRBV20-1	CSARTMQGAFYGYTF	TGCAGTGCTAGAACAATGCAGGGGGCTTTCTATGGCTACACCTTC
many	14	TRBJ2-2	.	TRBV6-1	CASSEIVAAGELFF	TGTGCCAGCAGTGAAATCGTAGCGGCCGGGGAGCTGTTTTTT
many	13	TRBJ1-3	.	TRBV12-3/TRBV12-4	CASTLWGSDTIYF	TGTGCCAGCACTCTCTGGGGTTCGGACACCATATATTTT
many	14	TRBJ2-7	.	TRBV20-1	CSARDLAGFGEQYF	TGCAGTGCTAGAGATCTCGCAGGTTTCGGCGAGCAGTACTTC
few	15	TRBJ2-7	.	TRBV7-9	CASPVRRLASYEQYF	TGTGCCAGCCCCGTCCGGCGGCTCGCCTCCTACGAGCAGTACTTC
few	16	TRBJ2-1	TRBD2	TRBV20-1	CSAESVGRARYNEQFF	TGCAGTGCCGAAAGTGTCGGGAGGGCCCGTTACAATGAGCAGTTCTTC
many	19	TRBJ2-1	TRBD2	TRBV5-1	CASSSTGTSGGRLYNEQFF	TGCGCCAGCAGCTCGACTGGGACTAGCGGGGGTCGGCTTTACAATGAGCAGTTCTTC
few	13	TRBJ2-5	.	TRBV20-1	CSARAVGGETQYF	TGCAGTGCTAGGGCTGTTGGGGGAGAGACCCAGTACTTC
few	12	TRBJ1-1	.	TRBV6-5	CASSPGFLGAFF	TGTGCCAGCAGCCCAGGATTTCTCGGCGCTTTCTTT
.	12	TRBJ2-1	.	TRBV28	CASRLSPNEQFF	TGTGCCAGCAGACTTAGCCCCAATGAGCAGTTCTTC
many	16	TRBJ2-1	TRBD2	TRBV20-1	CSARDTSGRSYNEQFF	TGCAGTGCTAGAGATACTAGCGGGAGATCCTACAATGAGCAGTTCTTC
many	13	TRBJ1-2	.	TRBV6-6	CASSPLAANGYTF	TGTGCCAGCAGTCCTCTCGCCGCTAATGGCTACACCTTC
few	14	TRBJ2-3	.	TRBV9	CASSSPRGTDTQYF	TGTGCCAGCAGCTCCCCACGCGGCACAGATACGCAGTATTTT
few	17	TRBJ2-1	.	TRBV6-5	CASSYSAQGGWSDEQFF	TGTGCCAGCAGTTACTCGGCTCAGGGGGGTTGGTCCGATGAGCAGTTCTTC
many	16	TRBJ2-2	TRBD2	TRBV20-1	CSAREAGGANTGELFF	TGCAGTGCGCGGGAAGCGGGAGGAGCCAACACCGGGGAGCTGTTTTTT
many	16	TRBJ2-7	TRBD1	TRBV5-1	CASSSGTGRSSYEQYF	TGCGCCAGCAGCTCCGGGACAGGGCGAAGCTCCTACGAGCAGTACTTC
many	16	TRBJ1-2	TRBD1	TRBV7-7	CASSLGSRTGFYGYTF	TGTGCCAGCAGCTTAGGTTCTCGGACAGGTTTCTATGGCTACACCTTC
.	17	TRBJ2-1	.	TRBV12-3/TRBV12-4	CASSLGTSGRLYNEQFF	TGTGCCAGCAGTTTGGGGACGTCGGGAAGATTGTACAATGAGCAGTTCTTC
many	16	TRBJ2-1	TRBD2	TRBV5-1	CASGSSAGDTYNEQFF	TGCGCCAGCGGATCATCAGCGGGAGATACCTACAATGAGCAGTTCTTC
.	15	TRBJ2-2	.	TRBV7-9	CASSLRRGGTGELFF	TGTGCCAGCAGCTTAAGGAGAGGGGGCACCGGGGAGCTGTTTTTT
.	16	TRBJ2-1	TRBD2	TRBV19	CASSWLAGGLGNEQFF	TGTGCCAGTAGTTGGCTAGCGGGAGGGCTTGGCAATGAGCAGTTCTTC
many	10	TRBJ2-1	.	TRBV5-1	CASLDRRQFF	TGCGCCAGCTTAGATAGAAGACAGTTCTTC
few	15	TRBJ2-1	TRBD2	TRBV9	CASSVGTSVYNEQFF	TGTGCCAGCAGCGTTGGGACTAGCGTTTACAATGAGCAGTTCTTC
.	15	TRBJ2-5	.	TRBV4-1	CASTPRPWDQETQYF	TGCGCCAGCACCCCACGGCCCTGGGACCAAGAGACCCAGTACTTC
few	16	TRBJ2-1	TRBD2	TRBV4-1	CASSQLGGNSYNEQFF	TGCGCCAGCAGCCAACTGGGGGGGAACTCCTACAATGAGCAGTTCTTC
few	13	TRBJ2-2	.	TRBV7-9	CASSLGNSGELFF	TGTGCCAGCAGCTTAGGGAACAGCGGGGAGCTGTTTTTT
few	14	TRBJ2-7	TRBD1	TRBV25-1	CATSRDSLYYEQYF	TGTGCCACCTCAAGGGACAGCCTATACTACGAGCAGTACTTC
many	13	TRBJ1-2	.	TRBV7-9	CASSFKGDYGYTF	TGTGCCAGCAGCTTCAAAGGGGACTATGGCTACACCTTC
.	15	TRBJ1-1	.	TRBV7-3	CASSLYGVRGTEAFF	TGTGCCAGCAGCTTATATGGGGTACGTGGCACTGAAGCTTTCTTT
.	15	TRBJ2-1	.	TRBV6-1	CASSEAGSSYNEQFF	TGTGCCAGCAGTGAAGCGGGGAGCTCCTACAATGAGCAGTTCTTC
once	13	TRBJ1-1	.	TRBV7-9	CASSLGMVTEAFF	TGTGCCAGCAGCTTAGGAATGGTCACTGAAGCTTTCTTT
.	14	TRBJ2-3	.	TRBV12-3/TRBV12-4	CASRWGRVTDTQYF	TGTGCCAGCAGATGGGGGCGAGTCACAGATACGCAGTATTTT
many	17	TRBJ2-1	TRBD2	TRBV20-1	CSAGFPSGGSSYNEQFF	TGCAGTGCTGGCTTCCCTAGCGGAGGGAGCTCCTACAATGAGCAGTTCTTC